This T cell receptor (beta chain) was profiled in a study of CD8 T cells in Susac syndrome. This clonotype has only a few counts. Reverse transcription of roughly 0.45 to 1 ug RNA was performed with random hexamers. Amplification of TCR beta CDR3 used immunoSEQ multiplex PCR across 54 Vbeta and 13 Jbeta. TCRdb passed the immunoSEQ multiplex PCR reads through MiXCR, listing each CDR3 protein once. The table records roughly 180,000 distinct CDR3 sequences, over 85% of them present only once. Germline values: CDR1 SQVTM, CDR2 ANQGSEA. There are 14 residues in the CDR3. V gave up 5 bases and J gave up 0 bases, with 10 bases separating them. Sequencing of TCR beta was performed on blood CD8+ and CD4+ T cells. Matching for age and sex applied to the controls, who were healthy donors. TEMRA cells were FACS-enriched, unlike CD8+ and CD4+ T cells, which were negatively isolated.

Sequenced: CD4+ T cells from PBMCs. This sequence was found in a human donor in good health. The chain links TRBV29-1 to TRBJ2-2, with D unclear. The CDR3 here is CSVRARTNTGELFF. The CDR3, as DNA: TGCAGCGTTAGGGCTCGGACGAACACCGGGGAGCTGTTTTTT.